This TCR beta chain was sequenced for a study of blood T cell repertoires in COVID-19. About the research overall: COVID-19 samples, acute and convalescent, were from the United States, Italy and Spain. T cells, B-cell-depleted T cells, or PBMCs provided the cDNA or gDNA that served as material.

This clone was picked up one time. Original analysis: How many nucleated cells were present was estimated from reference gene primer amplification. The protocol was immunoSEQ multiplex PCR, while the TCRdb copy is restricted to in-frame clones and leaves out a portion. D and trimming come from the DNA, and the V and J calls and clone size come from that table. Here the sample spans roughly 670,000 clones, 80% to 90% being singletons. The V gene's germline CDR1 is PRHDT and CDR2 FYEKMQ (reference sequence). The CDR3 runs to 16 residues. Losses at the gene ends were 5 bases for V and 3 bases for J; bases not matched to a gene: 11.

Sequencing used peripheral blood. This sequence originates from a woman aged 18-29 years with acute or convalescent COVID-19. The chain has TRBV13 and TRBJ1-2; 8 bases are shared with TRBD1. CDR3 residues: CASSPPARGRDYGYTF. As DNA, the CDR3 is TGTGCCAGCAGCCCCCCGGCCAGGGGGCGCGACTATGGCTACACCTTC.